The 3 T cell receptor beta chains given below trace back to one sample, sequenced in a study of blood T cell repertoires in COVID-19. Repertoires were generated with immunoSEQ multiplex PCR, while TCRdb's copy carries only in-frame clones and drops some. The repertoire holds 60,000 to 70,000 clones, around 80% seen once, with 15% to 19% in the top ten. Sequencing used peripheral blood. These receptors originate from a man older than 75 with acute or convalescent COVID-19.

The gene calls are TRBV7-3 and TRBJ1-1, with a tentative D call TRBD1 (6 bases). V lost 1 base, J lost 1 base, and 13 bases lay in between. The CDR3 is made up of 16 amino acids. The germline V gene encodes CDR1 SGHTA and CDR2 FQGTGA. The CDR3 nucleotides read TGTGCCAGCAGCTTAATGGCAGGGGACGGGAACACTGAAGCTTTCTTT. Translated: CASSLMAGDGNTEAFF.

The genes are TRBV12-3 or TRBV12-4 and TRBJ1-2, with 8 bases that match TRBD1. V lost 4 bases, J lost 8 bases, and 6 bases stayed unmatched. The CDR3 loop spans 13 amino acids. Written as DNA, the CDR3 is TGTGCCAGCAGTTACAGGGGGGTGACGGGCTACACCTTC. As protein: CASSYRGVTGYTF.

A note on this clone: One end of the junction varies from germline; a read error may be responsible. The rearrangement uses TRBV5-4 and TRBJ2-3, with 7 bases fitting TRBD2. This CDR3 has 14 amino acids. The germline V gene encodes CDR1 SGHNT and CDR2 YYREEE (reference sequence). The CDR3 is CASRLGLTTDTQYF. CDR3 coding DNA: TGTGCCAGCAGATTGGGACTAACCACAGATACGCAGTATTTT.